The 32 T cell receptor beta chains presented below share a single source sample, sequenced in a study of vaccination effects on CD4 cells after COVID-19. No antigen has been assigned to these receptors. Here immunoSEQ multiplex PCR was the method, and the copy in TCRdb shows in-frame clones only, minus some. Altogether 45,000 to 65,000 clones are present, around 75% being singletons, with the ten largest covering about 2.6%. Within the ViraFEST assay, antigen-specific CD4+ T cells underwent expansion with viral peptide pools prior to sequencing. Subsequent to roughly 9 days of culture, CD4+ T cells were isolated. The sequencing used CD4+ T cells from PBMCs cultured with HCoV-229E spike peptides, collected before COVID-19 vaccination. Receptor source: a human donor who received a COVID-19 vaccine.

This chain uses TRBV6-6 with TRBJ1-3, with D perhaps TRBD1 (5 bases). This CDR3 is 14 amino acids long. Germline V gene data show CDR1 as MNHNY and CDR2 as SVGAGI (reference sequence). V shed 4 bases and J shed 1 base, with 8 bases lying between them. This chain's CDR3 is CASSLGVSGNTIYF. As DNA, the CDR3 is TGTGCCAGCAGTTTAGGGGTATCTGGAAACACCATATATTTT.

The V gene is TRBV23-1, the J gene TRBJ2-7, with D hard to call. TRBV23-1 is labeled an ORF, and its function is uncertain. CDR3 length: 9 residues. V lost 6 bases, J lost 5 bases, and 2 bases lay in between. The CDR3 loop is CASRDEQYV. The CDR3 DNA reads as TGCGCCAGCAGGGACGAGCAGTACGTC.

The rearrangement links TRBV24-1 to TRBJ2-5, with TRBD2 matching 7 bases. The junction had 8 bases not matched to a gene; V was cut back by 1 base and J by 4 bases. This CDR3 contains 16 residues. The germline gives CDR1 KGHDR, CDR2 SFDVKD. DNA of the CDR3: TGTGCCACCAGTGATTTCTCCGGGGAGGGGTTAGAGACCCAGTACTTC. Protein sequence: CATSDFSGEGLETQYF.

The DNA of the CDR3 is TGCAGCGTTGAATCCTCAGGGGATCAGCCCCAGCATTTT. Its translation is CSVESSGDQPQHF. This rearrangement joins TRBV29-1 to TRBJ1-5; a possible D gene is TRBD1 (6 bases). The CDR3 length is 13 residues. With 2 bases removed from V and 5 bases from J, the gap between germline ends came to 10 bases. From germline, CDR1 is SQVTM and CDR2 ANQGSEA. The full variable domain, its missing parts supplied by reference TRBV29-1 and TRBJ1-5, is SAVISQKPSRDICQRGTSLTIQCQVDSQVTMMFWYRQQPGQSLTLIATANQGSEATYESGFVIDKFPISRPNLTFSTLTVSNMSPEDSSIYLCSVESSGDQPQHFGDGTRLSIL.

This rearrangement joins TRBV5-1 to TRBJ2-5; TRBD1 is a possible D gene (6 bases). This CDR3 is 14 amino acids long. Germline-derived CDR1 and CDR2 are SGHRS and YFSETQ. The V end was cut by 2 bases, the J end by 4 bases, with 12 bases between. In DNA, the CDR3 is TGCGCCAGCAGCTTTCTGAGGGGGAGAGAGACCCAGTACTTC. Translation: CASSFLRGRETQYF. Full variable domain (rest looked up from reference TRBV5-1 and TRBJ2-5): KAGVTQTPRYLIKTRGQQVTLSCSPISGHRSVSWYQQTPGQGLQFLFEYFSETQRNKGNFPGRFSGRQFSNSRSEMNVSTLELGDSALYLCASSFLRGRETQYFGPGTRLLVL.

The chain links TRBV28 to TRBJ2-2; D is ambiguous. V gave up 6 bases and J gave up 7 bases, with 6 bases separating them. Per germline, CDR1 MDHEN and CDR2 SYDVKM. The CDR3 sequence is 11 residues long. This CDR3 reads CASRTVGELFF. As DNA, the CDR3 is TGTGCCAGCAGGACGGTCGGGGAGCTGTTTTTT.

The J gene is TRBJ1-3, the V gene TRBV7-3, with D hard to call. The CDR3 is 16 amino acids. Germline lookup yields CDR1 SGHTA and CDR2 FQGTGA. The ends were cut back, 0 bases at V and 4 bases at J, with 13 bases in the middle. The CDR3 nucleotides are TGTGCCAGCAGCTTAACCCCCGGCCTGACGGGAAACACCATATATTTT. The encoded protein is CASSLTPGLTGNTIYF. Looking up the rest from reference TRBV7-3 and TRBJ1-3 gives the full variable domain: GAGVSQTPSNKVTEKGKYVELRCDPISGHTALYWYRQSLGQGPEFLIYFQGTGAADDSGLPNDRFFAVRPEGSVSTLKIQRTERGDSAVYLCASSLTPGLTGNTIYFGEGSWLTVV.

CDR3 sequence: CAIRGQGEETQYF. The CDR3 DNA follows: TGTGCCATCAGGGGCCAGGGAGAAGAGACCCAGTACTTC. This rearrangement joins TRBV10-3 to TRBJ2-5; the D gene could be TRBD1 or TRBD2 (5 bases each). The CDR3 has 13 residues. Germline assignment: CDR1 ENHRY and CDR2 SYGVKD. Trimming took off 6 bases at V and 3 bases at J, with 11 bases between the two ends.

The chain couples TRBV20-1 to TRBJ1-1, with a possible D match to TRBD1 (5 bases). Trimming took 3 bases from V and 3 from J, leaving 14 bases between them. The CDR3 contains 14 residues. Germline V gene data show CDR1 as DFQATT and CDR2 as SNEGSKA (reference sequence). In DNA, the CDR3 is TGCAGTGCTAGTAGTGGGTTGGGGGACACTGAAGCTTTCTTT. Its translation is CSASSGLGDTEAFF.

This chain uses TRBV5-4 with TRBJ1-2; TRBD1 matches at 10 bases. The CDR3 has 14 amino acids. Germline CDR1 SGHNT, CDR2 YYREEE (reference sequence). V lost 4 bases and J lost 2; bases outside the gene matches: 2. In DNA form, the CDR3 reads TGTGCCAGCAGCGAGGGACAGGGGAACTATGGCTACACCTTC. Translated: CASSEGQGNYGYTF.

J is TRBJ2-7 and V is TRBV30; D gene unclear. Germline loops: CDR1 GTSNPN, CDR2 SVGIG (reference sequence). This CDR3 contains 11 residues. V lost 1 base to trimming and J lost 3 bases, with 4 bases between them. In DNA form, the CDR3 reads TGTGCCTGGAGTGGAGGCTACGAGCAGTACGTC. The encoded protein is CAWSGGYEQYV.

This clone turned up a few times. V is TRBV19 and J is TRBJ2-3; either TRBD1 or TRBD2 may supply D (5 bases each). This CDR3 has 15 residues. V lost 7 bases to trimming and J lost 2 bases, with 16 bases between them. Per the germline V gene, CDR1 is LNHDA and CDR2 is SQIVND (reference sequence). The CDR3 bases are TGTGCCAGTAATCTCGTGGGGCGGGCCACAGATACGCAGTATTTT. As protein: CASNLVGRATDTQYF.

The CDR3 sequence is CASSPPGGQGGETQYF. DNA for the CDR3: TGCGCCAGCAGCCCCCCGGGGGGACAGGGTGGAGAGACCCAGTACTTC. V gene TRBV5-1 combines with J gene TRBJ2-5, with TRBD1 matching over 9 bases. CDR1 and CDR2 from the germline V gene are SGHRS and YFSETQ. The junction had 11 bases not matched to a gene; V was cut back by 4 bases and J by 4 bases. The CDR3 runs 16 residues.

V and J are TRBV11-2 and TRBJ1-2, with 7 bases fitting TRBD1. The CDR3 length is 15 residues. J was trimmed by 2 bases and V by 5 bases; bases with no gene match: 8. Looked up from germline, CDR1 is SGHAT and CDR2 is FQNNGV. The CDR3 protein is CASSLSGTVNYGYTF. Written as DNA, the CDR3 is TGTGCCAGCAGCCTCTCCGGGACAGTCAACTATGGCTACACCTTC.

The chain combines TRBV5-1 with TRBJ2-3, with TRBD2 matching 16 bases. This CDR3 spans 19 amino acids. Losses at the gene ends were 2 bases for V and 6 bases for J; bases not matched to a gene: 12. Germline-derived CDR1 and CDR2 are SGHRS and YFSETQ. The CDR3 spells CASSLSGTSGGGPQDTQYF. In nucleotides, the CDR3 is TGCGCCAGCAGCTTATCCGGGACTAGCGGGGGGGGTCCGCAGGATACGCAGTATTTT.

The V gene is TRBV6-5, the J gene TRBJ1-3; no definite D call. This CDR3 has 14 residues. Deletions cut 6 bases from V and 0 bases from J, with 9 bases between. Germline CDR1 is MNHEY and CDR2 is SVGAGI. The CDR3 DNA reads TGTGCCAGCAGCATAGGGTTCTCTGGAAACACCATATATTTT. Its protein product is CASSIGFSGNTIYF.

V gene TRBV28 combines with J gene TRBJ1-1; possibly TRBD1 for D (5 bases). Trimming left V 6 bases short and J 1 base short, with 9 bases between. This CDR3 spans 13 amino acids. Germline V lookup: CDR1 MDHEN, CDR2 SYDVKM. The CDR3 nucleotides are TGTGCCAGCAGCGGGCAGGGGAACACTGAAGCTTTCTTT. It is translated as CASSGQGNTEAFF.

The chain joins TRBV7-3 to TRBJ2-7; 12 nucleotides agree with TRBD2. The CDR3 covers 18 residues. With 2 bases clipped from V and 2 bases from J, the junction kept 10 bases outside the gene matches. Germline CDR1 is SGHTA and CDR2 is FQGTGA. CDR3 amino acids: CASSLVPPTSGGTYEQYV. For the CDR3, the DNA is TGTGCCAGCAGCTTAGTTCCCCCGACTAGCGGGGGCACCTACGAGCAGTACGTC.

The V call is TRBV5-1, the J call TRBJ2-2, with 8 nucleotides matching TRBD1. The V and J ends lost 0 bases and 0 bases, in that order; junction bases with no gene match: 4. Germline V gene data show CDR1 as SGHRS and CDR2 as YFSETQ. The CDR3 has 17 residues. The CDR3 spells CASSLVSGGANTGELFF. In DNA, the CDR3 is TGCGCCAGCAGCTTGGTTTCAGGGGGCGCGAACACCGGGGAGCTGTTTTTT.

The gene calls are TRBV30 and TRBJ1-4; 8 bases agree with TRBD1. The V gene end was trimmed by 2 bases and the J gene end by 7 bases; junction bases not matched to a gene: 9. From germline, CDR1 is GTSNPN and CDR2 SVGIG (reference sequence). The CDR3 has 15 residues. In nucleotides, the CDR3 is TGTGCCTGGAGTCAACGGGACAGGAATCGTGAAAAACTGTTTTTT. It specifies CAWSQRDRNREKLFF.

This clone has just one count. CDR3 bases: TGTGCCAGCAGTTATAAAGGGGTGGATGGCTACACCTTC. Translating gives CASSYKGVDGYTF. The chain combines TRBV6-6 with TRBJ1-2; D may be TRBD1 (5 bases). This CDR3 contains 13 residues. Trimming stripped 3 bases from V and 6 bases from J, with 11 bases between. Germline V gene data show CDR1 as MNHNY and CDR2 as SVGAGI (reference sequence).

V usage is TRBV5-1 and J usage is TRBJ1-2, with 9 positions matching TRBD1. With V trimmed by 0 bases and J by 7 bases, 4 bases remained unmatched. This CDR3 region has 14 residues. In germline, CDR1 is SGHRS, CDR2 YFSETQ. The CDR3 nucleotides read TGCGCCAGCAGCTTGGGGGACAGGGTCTCTGGCTACACCTTC. Amino acids: CASSLGDRVSGYTF.

This clone was seen a single time. The chain recombines TRBV19 with TRBJ1-5, with 7 bases identical to TRBD1. The CDR3 totals 18 residues. The trim removed 5 bases at V and 4 bases at J, leaving 17 bases unmatched. Germline assignment: CDR1 LNHDA and CDR2 SQIVND (reference sequence). The CDR3 reads CASSLKFPGQRINQPQHF. CDR3 nucleotides: TGTGCCAGTAGTCTCAAATTCCCGGGACAGCGGATTAATCAGCCCCAGCATTTT.

This clone was picked up one time. V and J are TRBV5-8 and TRBJ1-4; 8 bases match TRBD1. V lost 4 bases and J lost 9; bases outside the gene matches: 8. The germline gives CDR1 SGHTS, CDR2 YDEGEE. The CDR3 has 14 amino acids. As DNA, the CDR3 is TGTGCCAGCAGCCTAAACAGGGGGAGGAAAAAACTGTTTTTT. Translation: CASSLNRGRKKLFF. The entire variable domain, with the rest obtained from reference TRBV5-8 and TRBJ1-4, is as follows: EAGVTQSPTHLIKTRGQQATLRCSPISGHTSVYWYQQALGLGLQFLLWYDEGEERNRGNFPPRFSGRQFPNYSSELNVNALELEDSALYLCASSLNRGRKKLFFGSGTQLSVL.

This chain uses TRBV7-2 with TRBJ1-3; D uncertain. Germline CDR1 and CDR2: SGHTA and FQGNSA. V gave up 4 bases and J gave up 0 bases, with 13 bases separating them. This CDR3 has 16 residues. The CDR3 region is CASSSNGRSSGNTIYF. CDR3 DNA sequence: TGTGCCAGCAGCTCCAACGGGAGAAGCTCTGGAAACACCATATATTTT.

This chain connects TRBV4-3 to TRBJ2-5; 9 bases match TRBD1. Trimming cost V 0 bases and J 6 bases; bases outside gene matches: 2. The V gene's germline CDR1 is LGHNA and CDR2 YSLEER. The CDR3 totals 14 residues. For the CDR3, the DNA is TGCGCCAGCAGCCAAGAACAGGGGGCAAAGACCCAGTACTTC. Translation: CASSQEQGAKTQYF.

The V gene is TRBV5-4, the J gene TRBJ2-2; D is perhaps TRBD2 (5 bases). The length of the CDR3 is 15 residues. Trimming pared 4 bases from V and 0 bases from J, leaving 10 bases between. Germline V lookup: CDR1 SGHNT, CDR2 YYREEE (reference sequence). CDR3 region: CASSKSGTNTGELFF. The CDR3 DNA reads as TGTGCCAGCAGCAAGTCGGGAACGAACACCGGGGAGCTGTTTTTT.

The gene calls are TRBV2 and TRBJ2-3; 10 nucleotides match TRBD2. The CDR3 sequence is 17 residues long. J was trimmed by 1 base and V by 4 bases; bases with no gene match: 8. Germline-derived CDR1 and CDR2 are SNHLY and FYNNEI. The DNA of the CDR3 is TGTGCCAGCAGTGCGCTAGCGGGGGACGACGGCACAGATACGCAGTATTTT. Protein sequence: CASSALAGDDGTDTQYF.

This chain joins TRBV6-5 and TRBJ2-3; 9 positions agree with TRBD2. Germline V gene data show CDR1 as MNHEY and CDR2 as SVGAGI. The CDR3 consists of 16 residues. Germline trimming cut 4 bases from V and 0 bases from J; bases unmatched to any gene: 5. CDR3 amino acids: CASSFSGGTSTDTQYF. DNA for the CDR3: TGTGCCAGCAGTTTTAGCGGGGGAACAAGCACAGATACGCAGTATTTT.

This chain joins TRBV27 and TRBJ1-6; D uncertain. The CDR3 extends over 10 amino acids. Germline V gene lookup returns CDR1 MNHEY and CDR2 SMNVEV (reference sequence). V gave up 6 bases and J gave up 12 bases, with 6 bases separating them. The CDR3 reads CASRNGPLHF. The CDR3 nucleotides read TGTGCCAGCAGAAACGGACCCCTCCACTTT.

Notes on this clone: This CDR3 is also generated by other DNA sequences in the sample. This sequence joins TRBV6-2 or TRBV6-3 and TRBJ2-2, with TRBD1 matching over 8 bases. The length of the CDR3 is 16 residues. Germline assignment: CDR1 MNHEY and CDR2 SVGEGT. V shed 6 bases and J 1 base; nucleotides not matched to a gene: 7. The CDR3 spells CASSPPGTGNTGELFF. CDR3 coding DNA: TGTGCCAGCAGCCCCCCCGGGACAGGGAACACCGGGGAGCTGTTTTTT.

This clone was counted a single time. The gene calls are TRBV27 and TRBJ2-5, with 10 bases matching TRBD1. CDR3 length: 15 amino acids. Trimming at V came to 5 bases and at J to 5 bases, leaving 8 bases not matched to a gene. In germline, CDR1 is MNHEY, CDR2 SMNVEV (reference sequence). The CDR3 sequence: CASSRQGASWETQYF. In DNA form, the CDR3 reads TGTGCCAGCAGTCGACAGGGGGCTAGTTGGGAGACCCAGTACTTC.